This is a list of T cell receptor beta chains from one sample in a study of blood T cell repertoires in COVID-19. Data came from immunoSEQ multiplex PCR; TCRdb stores just in-frame clones and leaves some out. The table records hundreds of thousands of clones, about 90% of them present only once. Sequencing used peripheral blood. These receptors were taken from a woman between 18 and 29 years old with acute or convalescent COVID-19. Both conserved end residues are part of each CDR3. A D gene is named only where the DNA matches it firmly. Clone size is given for some rows only: seen once, a few or many times, or a class if the clone is expanded.

TRBV9	TRBJ1-4	.	.	CASSGGSNEKLFF	TGTGCCAGCAGCGGAGGATCTAATGAAAAACTGTTTTTT
TRBV24-1	TRBJ2-1	.	.	CATSLGESYNEQFF	TGTGCCACCAGCTTAGGGGAATCCTACAATGAGCAGTTCTTC
TRBV14	TRBJ1-4	.	TRBD1	CASSHRAVGQGATNEKLFF	TGTGCCAGCAGCCATCGCGCTGTGGGACAGGGGGCAACTAATGAAAAACTGTTTTTT
TRBV6-4	TRBJ2-2	.	.	CASSDPPAGELFF	TGTGCCAGCAGTGACCCGCCGGCCGGGGAGCTGTTTTTT
TRBV4-1	TRBJ2-2	.	TRBD2	CASSQTSGGDGELFF	TGCGCCAGCAGCCAGACTAGCGGGGGGGACGGGGAGCTGTTTTTT
TRBV10-3	TRBJ2-7	.	.	CAISESAASYEQYF	TGTGCCATCAGTGAGTCAGCGGCCTCCTACGAGCAGTACTTC
TRBV6-4	TRBJ1-1	.	TRBD1	CASSDSGTDEAFF	TGTGCCAGCAGTGACTCAGGGACAGACGAAGCTTTCTTT
TRBV29-1	TRBJ2-6	.	.	CSVSSPGANVLTF	TGCAGCGTCAGTTCCCCTGGGGCCAACGTCCTGACTTTC
TRBV5-1	TRBJ2-1	.	.	CASSYPVRQAYNEQFF	TGCGCCAGCAGCTACCCGGTTAGACAGGCCTACAATGAGCAGTTCTTC
TRBV12-5	TRBJ1-2	.	TRBD1	CASGQGQGYYGYTF	TGTGCTAGTGGTCAGGGACAGGGATACTATGGCTACACCTTC
TRBV5-1	TRBJ2-1	.	TRBD2	CASSSGTSLGEQFF	TGCGCCAGCAGCTCCGGGACTAGCCTGGGTGAGCAGTTCTTC
TRBV4-1	TRBJ1-1	.	TRBD1	CASSRGQGAGWTEAFF	TGCGCCAGCAGCCGAGGACAGGGGGCAGGTTGGACTGAAGCTTTCTTT
TRBV6-5	TRBJ1-4	.	TRBD1	CASSYGGTDNEKLFF	TGTGCCAGCAGTTACGGGGGGACAGACAATGAAAAACTGTTTTTT
TRBV2	TRBJ1-1	once	TRBD1	CASSLGQKNTEAFF	TGTGCCAGCAGCCTGGGACAGAAGAACACTGAAGCTTTCTTT
TRBV7-2	TRBJ2-7	once	.	CASSLEDGAYEQYF	TGTGCCAGCAGCTTAGAGGACGGGGCCTACGAGCAGTACTTC
TRBV3-1/TRBV3-2	TRBJ2-1	.	TRBD1	CASSPFAEGTGTVYNEQFF	TGTGCCAGCAGCCCTTTCGCCGAGGGCACCGGGACAGTTTACAATGAGCAGTTCTTC
TRBV29-1	TRBJ1-2	.	TRBD1	CSVERGQGGVLNYGYTF	TGCAGCGTTGAACGGGGACAGGGGGGCGTGTTGAACTATGGCTACACCTTC
TRBV5-1	TRBJ1-4	.	TRBD1	CASSSMTGFDEKLFF	TGCGCCAGCAGCTCTATGACAGGGTTTGATGAAAAACTGTTTTTT
TRBV18	TRBJ1-6	.	TRBD1	CASSGRGTGGSSYNSPLHF	TGTGCCAGCTCTGGGCGTGGGACAGGGGGTAGCTCCTATAATTCACCCCTCCACTTT
TRBV12-5	TRBJ2-7	.	.	CASGLGASGAGRQYF	TGTGCTAGTGGTTTGGGAGCTTCCGGGGCCGGGAGGCAGTACTTC
TRBV4-1	TRBJ1-5	.	TRBD1	CASSPPRQGGTNQPQHF	TGCGCCAGCAGCCCCCCTCGACAGGGCGGAACCAATCAGCCCCAGCATTTT
TRBV19	TRBJ1-6	few	TRBD1	CASSSVSVSWGTGRGSSPLHF	TGTGCCAGTAGTAGCGTCTCCGTAAGTTGGGGGACAGGCCGGGGATCTTCACCCCTCCACTTT
TRBV2	TRBJ1-2	.	.	CASGSGGRIYGYTF	TGTGCCAGCGGGTCGGGGGGCCGTATCTATGGCTACACCTTC
TRBV18	TRBJ2-7	.	TRBD1	CASSPSGGEQYF	TGTGCCAGCTCACCGTCAGGGGGCGAGCAGTACTTC
TRBV10-3	TRBJ1-2	.	TRBD1	CAISLFRDRGISYGYTF	TGTGCCATCAGTCTTTTCCGGGACAGGGGAATAAGTTATGGCTACACCTTC
TRBV5-1	TRBJ2-5	.	TRBD2	CASSSGVAGGSQETQYF	TGCGCCAGCAGCTCCGGAGTAGCGGGGGGTTCCCAAGAGACCCAGTACTTC
TRBV19	TRBJ1-5	.	.	CASSDTSGEWSNQPQHF	TGTGCCAGTAGCGACACCTCAGGGGAATGGAGCAATCAGCCCCAGCATTTT
TRBV5-1	TRBJ2-5	.	TRBD2	CASSLSAPLNRLAGEETQYF	TGCGCCAGCAGCCTGAGCGCCCCACTCAATAGACTAGCGGGGGAGGAGACCCAGTACTTC
TRBV24-1	TRBJ1-2	.	.	CATSDSDGIYGYTF	TGTGCCACCAGTGATTCCGACGGGATCTATGGCTACACCTTC
TRBV4-2	TRBJ2-3	.	TRBD1	CASSQAPTGADTQYF	TGTGCCAGCAGCCAAGCGCCCACAGGGGCGGATACGCAGTATTTT
TRBV6-2/TRBV6-3	TRBJ1-3	.	.	CASSPAGARSGNTIYF	TGTGCCAGCAGTCCCGCGGGGGCCCGCTCTGGAAACACCATATATTTT
TRBV10-3	TRBJ2-2	.	TRBD2	CAIRSGGKTGELFF	TGTGCCATCAGAAGCGGGGGGAAAACCGGGGAGCTGTTTTTT
TRBV27	TRBJ1-2	.	.	CASSSSGGSGYTF	TGTGCCAGCAGTTCGTCGGGGGGATCAGGCTACACCTTC
TRBV7-2	TRBJ1-1	.	.	CASSYTGIEAFF	TGTGCCAGCAGCTACACAGGGATTGAAGCTTTCTTT
TRBV21-1	TRBJ1-1	once	.	CASSKDPSGTLEVNTEAFF	TGTGCCAGCAGCAAAGATCCTTCGGGGACATTGGAGGTGAACACTGAAGCTTTCTTT
TRBV7-9	TRBJ1-2	.	.	CASSSNNYGYTF	TGTGCCAGCAGCTCAAATAACTATGGCTACACCTTC
TRBV6-2/TRBV6-3	TRBJ2-1	.	.	CASRYLRGFLYNEQFF	TGTGCCAGCAGGTACCTCCGGGGGTTCCTCTACAATGAGCAGTTCTTC
TRBV9	TRBJ1-1	.	TRBD1	CASSVEGAEAEAFF	TGTGCCAGCAGCGTAGAGGGGGCAGAGGCTGAAGCTTTCTTT
TRBV4-1	TRBJ1-2	few	TRBD1	CASSFPDREGGYTF	TGCGCCAGCAGCTTCCCGGACAGGGAGGGCGGCTACACCTTC
TRBV5-5	TRBJ1-2	.	.	CASSLTVYYGYTF	TGTGCCAGCAGCCTGACAGTGTACTATGGCTACACCTTC
TRBV6-5	TRBJ2-7	.	.	CASSPTELLEQYF	TGTGCCAGCAGCCCGACAGAGCTCCTCGAGCAGTACTTC
TRBV7-8	TRBJ2-1	once	TRBD2	CASSSILAGYSYNEQFF	TGTGCCAGCAGCAGCATTCTAGCGGGGTACTCCTACAATGAGCAGTTCTTC
TRBV2	TRBJ1-5	.	.	CASRPGMNQPQHF	TGTGCCAGCAGGCCAGGGATGAATCAGCCCCAGCATTTT
TRBV5-1	TRBJ1-4	few	.	CASSLGGVGEKLFF	TGCGCCAGCAGCTTGGGCGGGGTCGGTGAAAAACTGTTTTTT
TRBV7-2	TRBJ1-6	.	TRBD1	CASRLTGTSNSPLHF	TGTGCCAGCAGGCTGACAGGGACGAGTAATTCACCCCTCCACTTT
TRBV29-1	TRBJ2-7	.	TRBD2	CSVEATSGYEQYF	TGCAGCGTTGAAGCGACTAGCGGCTACGAGCAGTACTTC
TRBV29-1	TRBJ2-7	.	TRBD1	CSVGQGAGEQYF	TGCAGCGTTGGGCAGGGGGCAGGGGAGCAGTACTTC
TRBV19	TRBJ2-3	.	.	CASSWRASTDTQYF	TGTGCCAGTAGTTGGAGGGCCAGCACAGATACGCAGTATTTT
TRBV5-1	TRBJ1-4	.	TRBD1	CASRAGTGGTRNEKLFF	TGCGCCAGCAGGGCCGGGACAGGGGGCACCAGGAATGAAAAACTGTTTTTT
TRBV5-6	TRBJ2-7	.	TRBD2	CASSVAGTPYEQYF	TGTGCCAGCAGCGTAGCGGGGACACCCTACGAGCAGTACTTC
TRBV24-1	TRBJ1-2	.	.	CATSDFRGLHHGYTF	TGTGCCACCAGTGATTTTAGGGGCTTGCACCATGGCTACACCTTC